A single TCR beta chain is shown here with its context. The sample is drawn from a study of monozygotic twins with inflammatory bowel disease. This CDR3 region has 13 residues. In germline, CDR1 is SQVTM, CDR2 ANQGSEA. TCRdb reprocessed the 5' RACE reads, with one entry per CDR3 protein and no DNA. The sample includes 150,000 to 200,000 distinct CDR3 sequences. The V and J genes are TRBV29-1 and TRBJ2-1; TCRdb outputs TRBD2, but without DNA this stays unchecked. The sequenced material came from blood. This clonotype was obtained from a human donor with ulcerative colitis or Crohn's disease, or a healthy co-twin of an affected twin (not recorded which). The CDR3 loop reads CSVGTSGYNEQFF.